One TCR beta chain is described in this entry. PBMC libraries mostly used 400 to 550 ng of input genomic DNA, with six replicates per sample. Profiling relied on immunoSEQ multiplex PCR, and the TCRdb table lists in-frame clones only, not all of them. This table holds over 7,500 clones, around 69% found once. The time point denotes: after neoadjuvant nivolumab, at surgical resection. These oral cavity squamous cell carcinomas were HPV-negative and locally advanced. V shed 4 bases, J shed 4 bases, and the junction held 14 bases outside the gene matches. The CDR3 contains 17 residues. The germline CDR1 and CDR2 sequences are SGHRS and YFSETQ. The source of the sample is a study of neoadjuvant anti-PD-1 for oral cavity cancer. Turning to the study itself: Nivolumab at 3 mg/kg was mostly given biweekly, three to four doses, pre-surgery.

The chain links TRBV5-1 to TRBJ2-7; 10 positions agree with TRBD2. The receptor comes from a person aged 35-80 years with oral cavity squamous cell carcinoma. Sequenced here: PBMCs, sampled after nivolumab (anti-PD-1) treatment. The CDR3 nucleotides are TGCGCCAGCAGCCCGGGCCAAACTAGCGGGGTCCGGTACGAGCAGTACTTC. This codes for CASSPGQTSGVRYEQYF.